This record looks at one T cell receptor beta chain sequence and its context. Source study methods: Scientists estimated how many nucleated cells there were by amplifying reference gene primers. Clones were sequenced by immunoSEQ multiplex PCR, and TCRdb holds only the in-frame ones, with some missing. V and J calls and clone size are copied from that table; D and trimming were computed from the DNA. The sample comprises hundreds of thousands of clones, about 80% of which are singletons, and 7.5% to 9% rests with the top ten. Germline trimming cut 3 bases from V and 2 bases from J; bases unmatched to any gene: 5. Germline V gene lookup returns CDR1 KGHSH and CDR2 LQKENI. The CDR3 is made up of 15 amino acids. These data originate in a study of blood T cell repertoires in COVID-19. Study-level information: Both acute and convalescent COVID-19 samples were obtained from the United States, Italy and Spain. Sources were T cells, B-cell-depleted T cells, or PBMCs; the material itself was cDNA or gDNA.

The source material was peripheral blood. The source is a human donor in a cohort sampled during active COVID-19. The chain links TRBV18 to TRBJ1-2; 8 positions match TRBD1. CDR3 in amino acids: CASSPPDRANYGYTF. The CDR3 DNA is TGTGCCAGCTCACCTCCGGACAGGGCGAACTATGGCTACACCTTC.